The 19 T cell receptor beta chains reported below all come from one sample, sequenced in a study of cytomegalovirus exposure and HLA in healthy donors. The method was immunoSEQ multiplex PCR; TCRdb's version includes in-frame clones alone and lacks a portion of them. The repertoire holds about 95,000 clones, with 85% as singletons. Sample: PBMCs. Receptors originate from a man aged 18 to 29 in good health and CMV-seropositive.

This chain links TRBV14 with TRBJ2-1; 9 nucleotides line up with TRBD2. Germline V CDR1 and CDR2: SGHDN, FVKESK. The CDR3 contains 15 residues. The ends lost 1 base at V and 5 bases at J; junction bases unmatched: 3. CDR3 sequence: CASSQGLAVDNEQFF. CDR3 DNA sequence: TGTGCCAGCAGCCAAGGACTAGCGGTAGACAATGAGCAGTTCTTC. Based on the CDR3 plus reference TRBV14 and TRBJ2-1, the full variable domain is EAGVTQFPSHSVIEKGQTVTLRCDPISGHDNLYWYRRVMGKEIKFLLHFVKESKQDESGMPNNRFLAERTGGTYSTLKVQPAELEDSGVYFCASSQGLAVDNEQFFGPGTRLTVL.

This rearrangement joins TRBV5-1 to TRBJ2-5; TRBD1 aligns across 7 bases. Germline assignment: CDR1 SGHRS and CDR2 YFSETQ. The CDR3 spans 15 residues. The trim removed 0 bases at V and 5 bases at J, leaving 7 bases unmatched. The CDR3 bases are TGCGCCAGCAGCTTGGGACAGGGTGGTGAGGAGACCCAGTACTTC. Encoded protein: CASSLGQGGEETQYF.

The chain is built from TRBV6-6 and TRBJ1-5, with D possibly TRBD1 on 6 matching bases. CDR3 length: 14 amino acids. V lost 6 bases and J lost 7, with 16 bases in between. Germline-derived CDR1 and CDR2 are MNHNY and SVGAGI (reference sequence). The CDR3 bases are TGTGCCAGCAGCCGTACAGGGTCTGGGCAGCCCCAGCATTTT. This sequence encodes CASSRTGSGQPQHF.

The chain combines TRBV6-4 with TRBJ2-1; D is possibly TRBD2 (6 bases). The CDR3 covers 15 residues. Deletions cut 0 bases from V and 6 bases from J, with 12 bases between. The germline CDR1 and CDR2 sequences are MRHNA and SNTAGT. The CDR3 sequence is CASSDSGEAGNEQFF. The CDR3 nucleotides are TGTGCCAGCAGTGACTCGGGGGAGGCGGGCAATGAGCAGTTCTTC.

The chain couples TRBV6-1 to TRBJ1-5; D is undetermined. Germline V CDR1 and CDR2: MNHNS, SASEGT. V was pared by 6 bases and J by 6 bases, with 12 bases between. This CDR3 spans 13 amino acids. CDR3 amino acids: CASSPTRVQPQHF. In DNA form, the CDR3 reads TGTGCCAGCAGCCCTACCCGAGTTCAGCCCCAGCATTTT.

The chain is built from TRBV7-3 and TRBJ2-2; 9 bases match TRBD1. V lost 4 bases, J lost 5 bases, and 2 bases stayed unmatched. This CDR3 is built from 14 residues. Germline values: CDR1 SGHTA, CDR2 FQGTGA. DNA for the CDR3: TGTGCCAGCAGCTCGGGGACAGGGACCGGGGAGCTGTTTTTT. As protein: CASSSGTGTGELFF.

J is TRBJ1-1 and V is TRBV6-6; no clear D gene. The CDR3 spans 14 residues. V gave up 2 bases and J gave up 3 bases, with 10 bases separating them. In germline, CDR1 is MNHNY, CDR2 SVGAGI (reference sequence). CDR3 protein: CASSYGQLDTEAFF. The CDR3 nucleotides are TGTGCCAGCAGTTACGGGCAGCTGGACACTGAAGCTTTCTTT.

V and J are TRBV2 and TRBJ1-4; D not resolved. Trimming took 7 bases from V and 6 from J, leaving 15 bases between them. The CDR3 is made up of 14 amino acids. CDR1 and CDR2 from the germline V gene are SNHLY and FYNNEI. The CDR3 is CASNGLKTDEKLFF. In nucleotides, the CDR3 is TGTGCCAGCAATGGGCTAAAAACGGATGAAAAACTGTTTTTT.

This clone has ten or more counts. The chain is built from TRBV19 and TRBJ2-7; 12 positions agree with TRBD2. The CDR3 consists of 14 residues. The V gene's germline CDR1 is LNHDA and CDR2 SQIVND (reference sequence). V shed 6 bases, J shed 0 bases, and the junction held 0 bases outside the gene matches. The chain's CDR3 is CASRTSGSSYEQYF. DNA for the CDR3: TGTGCCAGTAGGACTAGCGGGAGCTCCTACGAGCAGTACTTC.

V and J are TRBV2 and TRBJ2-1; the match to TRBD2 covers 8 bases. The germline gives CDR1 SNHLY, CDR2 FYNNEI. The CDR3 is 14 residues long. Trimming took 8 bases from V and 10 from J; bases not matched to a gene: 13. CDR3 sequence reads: CASSGTRTLGEQFF. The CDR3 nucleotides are TGTGCCAGCTCTGGGACTAGAACCTTAGGGGAGCAGTTCTTC.

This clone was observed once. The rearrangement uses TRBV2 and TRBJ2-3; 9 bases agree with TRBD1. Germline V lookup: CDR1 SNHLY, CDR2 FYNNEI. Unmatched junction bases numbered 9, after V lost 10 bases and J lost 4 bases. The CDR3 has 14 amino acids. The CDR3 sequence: CAIIEQGAPDTQYF. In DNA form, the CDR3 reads TGTGCCATCATCGAACAGGGGGCCCCAGATACGCAGTATTTT.

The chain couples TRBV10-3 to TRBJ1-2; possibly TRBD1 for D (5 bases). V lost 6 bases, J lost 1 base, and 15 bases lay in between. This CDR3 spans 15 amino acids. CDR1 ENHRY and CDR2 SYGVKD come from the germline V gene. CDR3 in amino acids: CAISMKRGNNYGYTF. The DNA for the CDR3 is TGTGCCATCAGCATGAAAAGGGGTAATAACTATGGCTACACCTTC.

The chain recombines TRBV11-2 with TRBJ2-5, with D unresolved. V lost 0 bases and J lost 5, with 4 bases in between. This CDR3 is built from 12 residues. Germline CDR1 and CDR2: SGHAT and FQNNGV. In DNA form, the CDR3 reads TGTGCCAGCAGCTTAGATCTCGAGACCCAGTACTTC. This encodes CASSLDLETQYF.

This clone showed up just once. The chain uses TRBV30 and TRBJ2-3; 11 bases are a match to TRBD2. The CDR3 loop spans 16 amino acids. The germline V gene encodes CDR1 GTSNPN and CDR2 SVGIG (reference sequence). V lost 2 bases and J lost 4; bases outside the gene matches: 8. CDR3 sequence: CAWSRGLAGGADTQYF. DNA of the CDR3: TGTGCCTGGAGTCGAGGGCTAGCGGGAGGAGCAGATACGCAGTATTTT.

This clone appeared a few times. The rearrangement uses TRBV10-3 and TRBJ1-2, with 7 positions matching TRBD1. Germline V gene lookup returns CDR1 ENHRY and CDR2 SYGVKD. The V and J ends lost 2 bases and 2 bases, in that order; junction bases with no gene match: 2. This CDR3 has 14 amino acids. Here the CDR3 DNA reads TGTGCCATCAGTGAGCCGGGACAGAACTATGGCTACACCTTC. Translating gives CAISEPGQNYGYTF.

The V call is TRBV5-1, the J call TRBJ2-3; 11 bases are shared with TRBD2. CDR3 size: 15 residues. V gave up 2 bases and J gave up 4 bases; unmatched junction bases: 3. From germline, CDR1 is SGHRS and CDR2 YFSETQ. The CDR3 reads CASSFTSGSADTQYF. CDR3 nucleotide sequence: TGCGCCAGCAGCTTCACTAGCGGGAGCGCAGATACGCAGTATTTT.

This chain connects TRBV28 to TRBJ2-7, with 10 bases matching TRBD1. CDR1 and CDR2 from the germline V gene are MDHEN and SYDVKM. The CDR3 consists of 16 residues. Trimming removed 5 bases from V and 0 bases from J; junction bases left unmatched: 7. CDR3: CASSRQGAVSSYEQYV. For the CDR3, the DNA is TGTGCCAGCAGTCGACAGGGGGCTGTAAGCTCCTACGAGCAGTACGTC.

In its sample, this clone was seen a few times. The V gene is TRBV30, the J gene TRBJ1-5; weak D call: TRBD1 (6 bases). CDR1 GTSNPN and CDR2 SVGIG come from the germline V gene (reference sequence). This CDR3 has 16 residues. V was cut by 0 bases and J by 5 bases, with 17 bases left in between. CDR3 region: CAWSVVRQGHDQPQHF. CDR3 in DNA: TGTGCCTGGAGTGTAGTTCGGCAGGGGCACGATCAGCCCCAGCATTTT.

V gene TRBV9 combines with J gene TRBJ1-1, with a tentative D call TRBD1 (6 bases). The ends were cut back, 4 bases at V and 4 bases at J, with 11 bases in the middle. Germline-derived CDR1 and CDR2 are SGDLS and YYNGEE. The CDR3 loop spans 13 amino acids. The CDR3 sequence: CASSKGVSTEAFF. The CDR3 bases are TGTGCCAGCAGCAAGGGGGTTAGCACTGAAGCTTTCTTT.